These 26 T cell receptor beta chains share one sample of origin, sequenced in a study of T cells in Graves' hyperthyroidism and ophthalmopathy. Regions amplified from RNA transcripts were the TCR beta CDR3 regions. The study used the HTBI primer set for a first-round RT-PCR of the TCR CDR3. TCRdb independently ran MiXCR on the multiplex PCR reads; one entry per CDR3 protein. This sample has approximately 400,000 distinct CDR3 sequences, with less than 20% found just once. Sequencing was carried out using blood. These TCRs come from a woman aged 18-29 years with Graves' hyperthyroidism that later progressed to Graves' ophthalmopathy.

This chain links TRBV20-1 with TRBJ2-3; D remains unclear. V lost 5 bases, J lost 2 bases, and 14 bases lay in between. The CDR3 runs 14 residues. The germline CDR1 and CDR2 sequences are DFQATT and SNEGSKA (reference sequence). CDR3: CSADAAEYTDTQYF. CDR3 sequence (DNA): TGCAGTGCTGACGCGGCAGAATACACAGATACGCAGTATTTT.

This clonotype was counted many times. V and J are TRBV6-1 and TRBJ2-2; 7 positions match TRBD2. Germline V gives CDR1 MNHNS, CDR2 SASEGT. This CDR3 is 15 amino acids long. With V trimmed by 5 bases and J by 4 bases, 7 bases remained unmatched. The CDR3 DNA follows: TGTGCCAGCAGTCGAGCGGGATCTATCACCGGGGAGCTGTTTTTT. Translated: CASSRAGSITGELFF.

The gene calls are TRBV9 and TRBJ2-2; 9 nucleotides match TRBD2. This CDR3 contains 14 residues. Losses at the gene ends were 4 bases for V and 7 bases for J; bases not matched to a gene: 5. CDR1 is SGDLS, CDR2 YYNGEE, per germline. Here the CDR3 reads CASSPPAGGGELFF. CDR3 coding DNA: TGTGCCAGCAGCCCACCAGCGGGAGGCGGGGAGCTGTTTTTT.

This clonotype was detected only once. A much larger clonotype is one base distant, so this may be a read error. The rearrangement uses TRBV15 and TRBJ2-1; TRBD2 aligns across 11 bases. The germline gives CDR1 LNHNV, CDR2 YYDKDF (reference sequence). The CDR3 totals 15 residues. CDR3 protein: CDTSRDLAGGHEQFF. The CDR3 DNA follows: TGTGACACCAGCAGGGATCTAGCGGGAGGACATGAGCAGTTCTTC.

The chain combines TRBV28 with TRBJ1-4; D is unclear. This CDR3 is built from 14 residues. V was shortened by 6 bases and J by 4 bases, with 12 bases between the two germline ends. CDR1 and CDR2 (germline): MDHEN, SYDVKM. The DNA for the CDR3 is TGTGCCAGCAGAGCCGGAGGGTTTAATGAAAAACTGTTTTTT. This translates into CASRAGGFNEKLFF.

This chain connects TRBV4-1 to TRBJ1-2, with D hard to call. This CDR3 has 16 amino acids. V lost 3 bases and J lost 4, with 18 bases in between. Per the germline V gene, CDR1 is MGHRA and CDR2 is YSYEKL. The CDR3 sequence is CASSQDPGGPGYGYTF. The DNA of the CDR3 is TGCGCCAGCAGCCAGGACCCTGGCGGGCCGGGCTATGGCTACACCTTC.

Many counts were recorded for this clonotype. This chain connects TRBV20-1 to TRBJ2-1; 8 nucleotides line up with TRBD2. In germline, CDR1 is DFQATT, CDR2 SNEGSKA (reference sequence). Trimming removed 2 bases from V and 2 bases from J; junction bases left unmatched: 5. This CDR3 region has 15 residues. CDR3 residues: CSARPAGGTYNEQFF. For the CDR3, the DNA is TGCAGTGCTAGACCCGCGGGAGGAACCTACAATGAGCAGTTCTTC.

This clonotype was detected many times. This chain connects TRBV6-5 to TRBJ2-7; the match to TRBD1 covers 8 bases. Trimming cost V 4 bases and J 0 bases; bases outside gene matches: 11. CDR3 size: 17 residues. The germline V gene has CDR1 MNHEY and CDR2 SVGAGI. The CDR3 sequence is CASSFSTGETSSYEQYF. CDR3 DNA: TGTGCCAGCAGTTTCTCGACAGGGGAGACAAGCTCCTACGAGCAGTACTTC.

Points on this clonotype: This clone may be a read error of a much larger clone one base away. V gene TRBV28 combines with J gene TRBJ2-1; D is unresolved. The CDR3 length is 13 residues. The germline V gene encodes CDR1 MDHEN and CDR2 SYDVKM. CDR3 region: CASSNPFYNEQSF. The CDR3, as DNA: TGTGCCAGCAGCAACCCCTTTTACAATGAGCAGTCCTTC.

This clonotype was counted a few times. The rearrangement links TRBV5-4 to TRBJ2-1; possibly TRBD1 for D (6 bases). Trimming pared 4 bases from V and 10 bases from J, leaving 18 bases between. This CDR3 region has 14 residues. Germline assignment: CDR1 SGHNT and CDR2 YYREEE (reference sequence). The CDR3 DNA sequence: TGTGCCAGCAGCCAGACACAGGGTTTAAGGGAGCAGTTCTTC. It is translated as CASSQTQGLREQFF. Filled out from reference TRBV5-4 and TRBJ2-1, the complete variable domain reads ETGVTQSPTHLIKTRGQQVTLRCSSQSGHNTVSWYQQALGQGPQFIFQYYREEENGRGNFPPRFSGLQFPNYSSELNVNALELDDSALYLCASSQTQGLREQFFGPGTRLTVL.

This clonotype was detected a few times. The chain employs TRBV6-1 and TRBJ2-7; 14 bases agree with TRBD2. CDR3 length equals 16 residues. From germline, CDR1 is MNHNS and CDR2 SASEGT. Unmatched junction bases numbered 7, after V lost 6 bases and J lost 3 bases. The CDR3 nucleotides read TGTGCCAGCAGCAACGGGGGGACTAGCGGGAGCTACGAGCAGTACTTC. Encoded protein: CASSNGGTSGSYEQYF.

Many counts were recorded for this clonotype. The chain uses TRBV5-1 and TRBJ1-2; TRBD1 might be the D (6 bases). Per the germline V gene, CDR1 is SGHRS and CDR2 is YFSETQ. This CDR3 has 14 amino acids. The V end was cut by 2 bases, the J end by 3 bases, with 11 bases between. CDR3 protein: CASSFDRPDYGYTF. Here the CDR3 DNA reads TGCGCCAGCAGCTTTGACAGGCCCGACTATGGCTACACCTTC.

The rearrangement joins TRBV15 to TRBJ2-7; maybe TRBD2 (7 bases). Germline V gene lookup returns CDR1 LNHNV and CDR2 YYDKDF (reference sequence). CDR3 length: 17 amino acids. Trimming left V 0 bases short and J 0 bases short, with 15 bases between. In DNA form, the CDR3 reads TGTGCCACCAGCAGAGAGGGGGGGGCCGGTAGCTCCTACGAGCAGTACTTC. It encodes CATSREGGAGSSYEQYF.

The genes are TRBV20-1 and TRBJ1-5; 9 positions match TRBD1. V lost 4 bases, J lost 7 bases, and 11 bases stayed unmatched. This CDR3 is built from 15 residues. Germline V gene lookup returns CDR1 DFQATT and CDR2 SNEGSKA (reference sequence). CDR3 nucleotide sequence: TGCAGTGCTAAGGGGCGACAGGGGACAGGGCAGCCCCAGCATTTT. Its protein product is CSAKGRQGTGQPQHF.

Only a few counts were recorded for this clonotype. The rearrangement joins TRBV6-2 or TRBV6-3 to TRBJ1-6, with D maybe TRBD1 (6 bases). Germline assignment: CDR1 MNHEY and CDR2 SVGEGT. CDR3 length: 12 amino acids. The germline V and J ends were trimmed by 10 bases and 7 bases, with 11 bases remaining between them. CDR3 DNA: TGTGCCACCTTCGACAGGAATTCACCCCTCCACTTT. It translates to CATFDRNSPLHF.

This clonotype was counted ten times or more. The J gene is TRBJ2-3, the V gene TRBV20-1, with a weak D call TRBD1 (7 bases). The V and J ends lost 2 bases and 6 bases respectively, with 21 bases between them. CDR1 and CDR2 (germline): DFQATT, SNEGSKA (reference sequence). The CDR3 totals 16 residues. The CDR3 protein is CSARSDRRGSLDTQYF. The CDR3 DNA reads TGCAGTGCTAGATCGGACAGGAGGGGGTCCTTGGATACGCAGTATTTT.

The table lists this clonotype with many counts. V gene TRBV13 combines with J gene TRBJ1-2, with TRBD1 identical over 7 bases. This CDR3 has 13 residues. V gave up 5 bases and J gave up 7 bases; unmatched junction bases: 7. Germline V gene lookup returns CDR1 PRHDT and CDR2 FYEKMQ (reference sequence). Here the CDR3 DNA reads TGTGCCAGCAGCCGTGACAGGGTTTGTGGCTACACCTTC. It encodes CASSRDRVCGYTF.

This clonotype was detected a few times. The V gene is TRBV6-1, the J gene TRBJ1-5; D not certain. The CDR3 totals 14 residues. Trimming stripped 6 bases from V and 1 base from J, with 10 bases between. In germline, CDR1 is MNHNS, CDR2 SASEGT. The CDR3 protein is CASRRLGSNQPQHF. The CDR3 DNA sequence: TGTGCCAGCAGGCGTCTTGGAAGCAATCAGCCCCAGCATTTT.

Many counts were recorded for this clonotype. V usage is TRBV2 and J usage is TRBJ2-3; possible D gene TRBD1, 6 bases. Germline CDR1 reads SNHLY; CDR2 reads FYNNEI. The length of the CDR3 is 16 residues. Trimming stripped 3 bases from V and 0 bases from J, with 13 bases between. The CDR3 DNA reads as TGTGCCAGCAGTGAGGGGACAACGATTAGCACAGATACGCAGTATTTT. It codes for CASSEGTTISTDTQYF.

This clonotype showed up many times. V gene TRBV28 combines with J gene TRBJ2-1, with 8 bases identical to TRBD2. The CDR3 extends over 15 amino acids. Germline V gene lookup returns CDR1 MDHEN and CDR2 SYDVKM. Trimming took 5 bases from V and 6 from J; bases not matched to a gene: 9. The CDR3 sequence is CASSPGTSRFNEQFF. Here the CDR3 DNA reads TGTGCCAGCAGTCCCGGGACTAGTAGGTTCAATGAGCAGTTCTTC.

This clonotype appeared many times. V and J are TRBV6-2 or TRBV6-3 and TRBJ1-2; D is unclear. The CDR3 has 11 residues. The germline V gene encodes CDR1 MNHEY and CDR2 SVGEGT. Trimming stripped 5 bases from V and 4 bases from J, with 5 bases between. The CDR3 nucleotides are TGTGCCAGCAGTGCCACCTATGGCTACACCTTC. Residues: CASSATYGYTF.

Concerning this clonotype itself: This may stem from a read error, because a much larger clone lies one nucleotide away. This chain joins TRBV30 and TRBJ2-1; D not certain. Germline assignment: CDR1 GTSNPN and CDR2 SVGIG (reference sequence). V gave up 4 bases and J gave up 10 bases, with 11 bases separating them. CDR3 length: 11 amino acids. CDR3 coding DNA: TGTGCCTGGACTGTAACCCAAGAGCAGTTCTTC. It specifies CAWTVTQEQFF.

This clonotype was seen repeatedly, ten times or more. This chain uses TRBV3-1 with TRBJ1-1; 7 bases are shared with TRBD1. The CDR3 is made up of 14 amino acids. Trimming cost V 1 base and J 5 bases; bases outside gene matches: 4. Germline values: CDR1 LGHDT, CDR2 YNNKEL (reference sequence). Here the CDR3 DNA reads TGTGCCAGCAGCCAAGCCAGGGGGACGACTGAAGCTTTCTTT. This translates into CASSQARGTTEAFF.

This clonotype was observed at least ten times. The chain couples TRBV12-3 or TRBV12-4 to TRBJ2-1, with 9 bases fitting TRBD2. CDR3 length equals 14 residues. V shed 7 bases and J 7 bases; nucleotides not matched to a gene: 8. CDR3 region: CASTLAGVGNEQFF. The DNA for the CDR3 is TGTGCCAGCACCTTAGCGGGAGTGGGGAATGAGCAGTTCTTC.

The sample holds a few counts of this clonotype. The chain has TRBV5-1 and TRBJ2-2; 10 bases match TRBD1. Germline-derived CDR1 and CDR2 are SGHRS and YFSETQ. The CDR3 is 16 residues long. Germline trimming cut 4 bases from V and 6 bases from J; bases unmatched to any gene: 9. This chain's CDR3 is CASSLRAGTGAGELFF. The CDR3 DNA reads as TGCGCCAGCAGCCTGAGGGCCGGGACAGGGGCCGGGGAGCTGTTTTTT.

This clonotype was seen a handful of times. The chain employs TRBV6-1 and TRBJ2-1; 8 nucleotides line up with TRBD1. J was trimmed by 3 bases and V by 6 bases; bases with no gene match: 10. Germline CDR1 reads MNHNS; CDR2 reads SASEGT. The CDR3 runs to 16 residues. CDR3: CASSRNRGANYNEQFF. CDR3 DNA sequence: TGTGCCAGCAGCCGAAACAGGGGGGCGAACTACAATGAGCAGTTCTTC.